Listed below are T cell receptor beta chains from one sample, sequenced in a study of T cell changes during pregnancy in multiple sclerosis. The method was immunoSEQ multiplex PCR; TCRdb's version includes in-frame clones alone and lacks a portion of them. The table lists tens of thousands of clones, 80% to 95% of them singletons. The sample consisted of peripheral blood, taken after pregnancy. Receptors were obtained from a female donor in good health, enrolled as a control in a pregnancy study. Both conserved end residues are part of each CDR3. The D gene is left open where the match is weak. Clone sizes are given selectively: once, few, many, or a class where the clone is expanded.

d_gene: .
abundance: .
v_gene: TRBV11-2
j_gene: TRBJ2-3
CDR3aa: CASSPRTTMDTQYF
CDR3nt: TGTGCCAGCAGCCCCCGGACTACAATGGATACGCAGTATTTT

d_gene: TRBD1
abundance: .
v_gene: TRBV5-4
j_gene: TRBJ2-7
CDR3aa: CASSGTGDEQYF
CDR3nt: TGTGCCAGCAGCGGGACAGGGGACGAGCAGTACTTC

d_gene: .
abundance: few
v_gene: TRBV28
j_gene: TRBJ1-2
CDR3aa: CASSLRGPNYGYTF
CDR3nt: TGTGCCAGCAGTCTACGGGGTCCTAACTATGGCTACACCTTC

d_gene: TRBD1
abundance: .
v_gene: TRBV5-1
j_gene: TRBJ2-7
CDR3aa: CATSSRDRSYEQYF
CDR3nt: TGCGCCACTTCAAGCCGGGACAGATCCTACGAGCAGTACTTC

d_gene: .
abundance: few
v_gene: TRBV6-1
j_gene: TRBJ2-7
CDR3aa: CASSEASASSYEQYF
CDR3nt: TGTGCCAGCAGTGAAGCTAGCGCTAGCTCCTACGAGCAGTACTTC

d_gene: TRBD1
abundance: .
v_gene: TRBV7-9
j_gene: TRBJ1-2
CDR3aa: CASSPLGQAYGYTF
CDR3nt: TGTGCCAGCAGCCCACTGGGACAGGCCTATGGCTACACCTTC

d_gene: .
abundance: .
v_gene: TRBV11-3
j_gene: TRBJ2-7
CDR3aa: CASSLEGTGEQYF
CDR3nt: TGTGCCAGCAGCTTAGAAGGGACTGGCGAGCAGTACTTC

d_gene: .
abundance: .
v_gene: TRBV6-1
j_gene: TRBJ2-7
CDR3aa: CASSDSYEQYF
CDR3nt: TGTGCCAGCAGTGACTCGTACGAGCAGTACTTC

d_gene: .
abundance: .
v_gene: TRBV6-1
j_gene: TRBJ1-2
CDR3aa: CASSEGRGFYGYTF
CDR3nt: TGTGCCAGCAGTGAAGGCAGGGGATTCTATGGCTACACCTTC

d_gene: .
abundance: .
v_gene: TRBV28
j_gene: TRBJ2-7
CDR3aa: CASSLRGSGAYEQYF
CDR3nt: TGTGCCAGCAGTTTACGAGGGAGTGGGGCCTACGAGCAGTACTTC

d_gene: .
abundance: once
v_gene: TRBV15
j_gene: TRBJ2-2
CDR3aa: CATSRVPGGDWAGELFF
CDR3nt: TGTGCCACCAGCCGAGTTCCCGGGGGAGATTGGGCCGGGGAGCTGTTTTTT

d_gene: .
abundance: .
v_gene: TRBV30
j_gene: TRBJ2-1
CDR3aa: CAWRAVNEQFF
CDR3nt: TGTGCCTGGCGAGCTGTCAATGAGCAGTTCTTC

d_gene: .
abundance: few
v_gene: TRBV5-4
j_gene: TRBJ1-6
CDR3aa: CASSHDRTYNSPLHF
CDR3nt: TGTGCCAGCAGCCACGACAGGACCTATAATTCACCCCTCCACTTT

d_gene: TRBD1
abundance: once
v_gene: TRBV5-1
j_gene: TRBJ1-1
CDR3aa: CASSRGQRNTEAFF
CDR3nt: TGCGCCAGCAGCCGGGGACAGAGGAACACTGAAGCTTTCTTT

d_gene: .
abundance: .
v_gene: TRBV5-6
j_gene: TRBJ2-3
CDR3aa: CASSLEGLLSDTQYF
CDR3nt: TGTGCCAGCAGCTTGGAGGGACTCTTATCGGATACGCAGTATTTT

d_gene: .
abundance: .
v_gene: TRBV4-2
j_gene: TRBJ1-5
CDR3aa: CASSQEGGGQKPQHF
CDR3nt: TGTGCCAGCAGCCAGGAGGGGGGGGGCCAAAAGCCCCAGCATTTT

d_gene: .
abundance: .
v_gene: TRBV2
j_gene: TRBJ2-5
CDR3aa: CASSEGYRAETQYF
CDR3nt: TGTGCCAGCAGTGAGGGATACAGGGCCGAGACCCAGTACTTC

d_gene: .
abundance: .
v_gene: TRBV28
j_gene: TRBJ1-4
CDR3aa: CASSLSRGSREKLFF
CDR3nt: TGTGCCAGCAGTTTATCTAGGGGATCGCGCGAAAAACTGTTTTTT

d_gene: TRBD1
abundance: .
v_gene: TRBV5-1
j_gene: TRBJ2-7
CDR3aa: CASSTRDRAPYEQYF
CDR3nt: TGCGCCAGCAGCACCCGGGACAGGGCCCCCTACGAGCAGTACTTC

d_gene: TRBD2
abundance: .
v_gene: TRBV5-1
j_gene: TRBJ2-1
CDR3aa: CASSLGGLLPRSYNEQFF
CDR3nt: TGCGCCAGCAGCTTGGGGGGACTACTCCCCCGGTCCTACAATGAGCAGTTCTTC

d_gene: TRBD1
abundance: .
v_gene: TRBV19
j_gene: TRBJ1-5
CDR3aa: CASTEGAQPQHF
CDR3nt: TGTGCCAGTACTGAGGGGGCTCAGCCCCAGCATTTT

d_gene: TRBD1
abundance: .
v_gene: TRBV19
j_gene: TRBJ1-5
CDR3aa: CASQQDRLPNQPQHF
CDR3nt: TGTGCCAGCCAACAGGACAGGCTTCCTAATCAGCCCCAGCATTTT

d_gene: .
abundance: .
v_gene: TRBV6-1
j_gene: TRBJ2-5
CDR3aa: CASTRSRGTQETQYF
CDR3nt: TGTGCCAGCACCCGATCCCGGGGAACTCAAGAGACCCAGTACTTC

d_gene: .
abundance: .
v_gene: TRBV15
j_gene: TRBJ2-7
CDR3aa: CATSRDIPDLRDRGSHEQYF
CDR3nt: TGTGCCACCAGCAGAGACATACCTGACTTGCGGGACAGAGGATCCCACGAGCAGTACTTC

d_gene: TRBD2
abundance: .
v_gene: TRBV5-1
j_gene: TRBJ2-3
CDR3aa: CASSWPKTGLPDTQYF
CDR3nt: TGCGCCAGCAGCTGGCCCAAAACGGGACTACCAGATACGCAGTATTTT